Each of the 31 T cell receptor beta chains below was sequenced from the same sample in a study of Ad26.COV2.S vaccination and SARS-CoV-2 variants. The protocol was immunoSEQ multiplex PCR, while the TCRdb copy is restricted to in-frame clones and leaves out a portion. The repertoire holds 500,000 or so clones, with roughly nine tenths as singletons. Documented treatment: around 19 received Ad26.COV2.S at low or high dose, single or two shots; roughly five received placebo; per-sample allocation not given. Sampling happened 63 days after the first vaccine or placebo injection. The sequences come from peripheral blood, collected in a trial of Ad26.COV2.S vaccine versus placebo. Source of these receptors: a person aged 18-60 years who received the Ad26.COV2.S COVID-19 vaccine or a placebo.

The genes are TRBV14 and TRBJ1-3; D is possibly TRBD1 (6 bases). This CDR3 region has 18 residues. V was cut by 4 bases and J by 0 bases, with 19 bases left in between. From germline, CDR1 is SGHDN and CDR2 FVKESK. The CDR3 loop reads CASSLYPLGAFSGNTIYF. CDR3 coding DNA: TGTGCCAGCAGCCTCTACCCGTTGGGGGCCTTCTCTGGAAACACCATATATTTT.

Notes on this clone: Different DNA sequences within this sample yield the same CDR3. The rearrangement links TRBV7-2 to TRBJ1-1; tentatively, D is TRBD1 (6 bases). Trimming removed 1 base at V and 5 bases at J, with 11 bases between. Germline V gene lookup returns CDR1 SGHTA and CDR2 FQGNSA. The length of the CDR3 is 14 residues. CDR3 sequence reads: CASSLVGGRTEAFF. The CDR3 nucleotides read TGTGCCAGCAGCTTAGTGGGGGGCAGGACTGAAGCTTTCTTT. Drawing the rest from reference TRBV7-2 and TRBJ1-1, the complete variable domain is GAGVSQSPSNKVTEKGKDVELRCDPISGHTALYWYRQSLGQGLEFLIYFQGNSAPDKSGLPSDRFSAERTGGSVSTLTIQRTQQEDSAVYLCASSLVGGRTEAFFGQGTRLTVV.

J is TRBJ2-7 and V is TRBV12-3 or TRBV12-4, with D perhaps matching TRBD2 (5 bases). The CDR3 totals 13 residues. The germline V and J ends were trimmed by 3 bases and 1 base, with 7 bases remaining between them. CDR3 DNA sequence: TGTGCCAGCAGTTTGGCGGGTTCCTACGAGCAGTACTTC. It is translated as CASSLAGSYEQYF.

The chain links TRBV9 to TRBJ1-3, with TRBD1 matching over 7 bases. The CDR3 extends over 19 amino acids. Germline CDR1 reads SGDLS; CDR2 reads YYNGEE. V dropped 3 bases and J dropped 0; count of bases not matched to a gene: 15. CDR3 bases: TGTGCCAGCAGCGCTTTGGGACCGGGACAGTCGATCTCTGGAAACACCATATATTTT. As protein: CASSALGPGQSISGNTIYF.

The rearrangement joins TRBV3-1 (or the pseudogene TRBV3-2) to TRBJ1-2; the D is unclear. The CDR3 covers 13 residues. Trimming took off 2 bases at V and 8 bases at J, with 12 bases between the two ends. Germline CDR1 is LGHDT and CDR2 is YNNKEL (reference sequence). CDR3 DNA: TGTGCCAGCAGCCAAAGGGCGACTGGGGGCTACACCTTC. Its protein product is CASSQRATGGYTF.

The chain has TRBV9 and TRBJ2-2, with 10 bases lining up with TRBD1. Germline CDR1 reads SGDLS; CDR2 reads YYNGEE. The CDR3 length is 18 residues. V lost 3 bases to trimming and J lost 3 bases; unmatched junction nucleotides: 11. The CDR3: CASSASKTGGAYTGELFF. CDR3 DNA sequence: TGTGCCAGCAGCGCATCCAAGACAGGGGGCGCTTACACCGGGGAGCTGTTTTTT.

This clone was seen a few times. The chain uses TRBV27 and TRBJ2-2, with TRBD1 identical over 7 bases. Germline V gives CDR1 MNHEY, CDR2 SMNVEV (reference sequence). This CDR3 comprises 16 residues. V shed 6 bases, J shed 4 bases, and the junction held 11 bases outside the gene matches. The CDR3 reads CASSWTGGHGTGELFF. As DNA, the CDR3 is TGTGCCAGCAGCTGGACAGGAGGTCATGGCACCGGGGAGCTGTTTTTT.

The chain has TRBV4-3 and TRBJ2-1; no definite D call. The CDR3 is 14 amino acids. In germline, CDR1 is LGHNA, CDR2 YSLEER. Trimming pared 0 bases from V and 6 bases from J, leaving 9 bases between. CDR3 sequence reads: CASSQDLPGNEQFF. CDR3 nucleotides: TGCGCCAGCAGCCAAGATCTTCCGGGCAATGAGCAGTTCTTC.

This chain joins TRBV4-3 and TRBJ2-1; D is tentatively TRBD1 or TRBD2 (5 bases each). Germline CDR1 and CDR2: LGHNA and YSLEER. This CDR3 contains 17 residues. Between the trimmed V and J ends, which lost 0 bases and 2 bases, there was a span of 14 bases. The CDR3 DNA reads as TGCGCCAGCAGCCAAGATTTAGTCCAGGGAGCCTACAATGAGCAGTTCTTC. This translates into CASSQDLVQGAYNEQFF.

In this sample, this clone turned up a few times. The V gene is TRBV6-2 or TRBV6-3, the J gene TRBJ2-7; 10 bases map to TRBD2. Trimming at V came to 7 bases and at J to 6 bases, leaving 18 bases not matched to a gene. Germline CDR1 and CDR2: MNHEY and SVGEGT. The CDR3 contains 17 residues. This CDR3 reads CASNPRTSGPTGLEQYF. The CDR3 DNA is TGTGCCAGCAACCCGAGGACTAGCGGACCCACAGGCCTCGAGCAGTACTTC.

This chain uses TRBV20-1 with TRBJ1-3; no reliable D call. Trimming took 3 bases from V and 0 from J, leaving 12 bases between them. Per germline, CDR1 DFQATT and CDR2 SNEGSKA (reference sequence). This CDR3 spans 15 amino acids. The chain's CDR3 is CSASPYSFSGNTIYF. For the CDR3, the DNA is TGCAGTGCTAGTCCTTACAGCTTCTCTGGAAACACCATATATTTT.

This chain connects TRBV5-1 to TRBJ1-3; the match to TRBD1 covers 9 bases. In germline, CDR1 is SGHRS, CDR2 YFSETQ. The CDR3 totals 14 residues. After removal of 3 bases from V and 7 bases from J, the junction contained 5 bases not matched to a gene. The CDR3 loop is CASSWTGEANTIYF. The CDR3 DNA reads as TGCGCCAGCAGCTGGACAGGGGAAGCTAACACCATATATTTT. Looking up the rest from reference TRBV5-1 and TRBJ1-3 gives the full variable domain: KAGVTQTPRYLIKTRGQQVTLSCSPISGHRSVSWYQQTPGQGLQFLFEYFSETQRNKGNFPGRFSGRQFSNSRSEMNVSTLELGDSALYLCASSWTGEANTIYFGEGSWLTVV.

The rearrangement uses TRBV27 and TRBJ1-2, with a possible D match to TRBD1 (6 bases). The CDR3 runs to 17 residues. V lost 5 bases and J 2 bases, leaving 21 bases between the germline ends. Germline V lookup: CDR1 MNHEY, CDR2 SMNVEV (reference sequence). The CDR3 bases are TGTGCCAGCAGTCCAACCCCTCTGACAGGCCCAAACTATGGCTACACCTTC. Protein product: CASSPTPLTGPNYGYTF.

The chain links TRBV13 to TRBJ2-1; D not resolved. Trimming cost V 7 bases and J 3 bases, with 13 bases left between them. From germline, CDR1 is PRHDT and CDR2 FYEKMQ (reference sequence). The CDR3 contains 14 residues. DNA for the CDR3: TGTGCCAGCATTAACGCCTCCTACTACAATGAGCAGTTCTTC. Translation gives CASINASYYNEQFF. Based on the CDR3 plus reference TRBV13 and TRBJ2-1, the full variable domain is AAGVIQSPRHLIKEKRETATLKCYPIPRHDTVYWYQQGPGQDPQFLISFYEKMQSDKGSIPDRFSAQQFSDYHSELNMSSLELGDSALYFCASINASYYNEQFFGPGTRLTVL.

V usage is TRBV6-2 or TRBV6-3 and J usage is TRBJ1-1; D is perhaps TRBD1 (5 bases). Trimming took 5 bases from V and 5 from J, leaving 21 bases between them. The CDR3 extends over 16 amino acids. Germline V lookup: CDR1 MNHEY, CDR2 SVGEGT. Written as DNA, the CDR3 is TGTGCCAGCAGTGCTCGCCCTGGGAGAAAGGGGACTGAAGCTTTCTTT. Translated, it gives CASSARPGRKGTEAFF.

V gene TRBV7-2 combines with J gene TRBJ1-6; D is possibly TRBD1 (6 bases). Germline V gene data show CDR1 as SGHTA and CDR2 as FQGNSA. The CDR3 sequence is 13 residues long. Trimming pared 3 bases from V and 9 bases from J, leaving 9 bases between. The CDR3 region is CASSLDSGSPLHF. DNA for the CDR3: TGTGCCAGCAGCTTGGACAGTGGTTCACCCCTCCACTTT.

The chain couples TRBV6-6 to TRBJ1-5, with TRBD1 as a possible D gene (6 bases). Germline V gives CDR1 MNHNY, CDR2 SVGAGI (reference sequence). The CDR3 is 14 amino acids. V was shortened by 2 bases and J by 7 bases, with 12 bases between the two germline ends. The CDR3 nucleotides read TGTGCCAGCAGTTACCCAGGGGAACGGCAGCCCCAGCATTTT. It specifies CASSYPGERQPQHF.

The rearrangement joins TRBV19 to TRBJ1-2; a weak D match, TRBD1 (6 bases). The CDR3 loop spans 14 amino acids. Deletions cut 3 bases from V and 2 bases from J, with 10 bases between. The germline gives CDR1 LNHDA, CDR2 SQIVND (reference sequence). The CDR3, as DNA: TGTGCCAGTAGTATCAGGGGTCGGAACTATGGCTACACCTTC. Translated, it gives CASSIRGRNYGYTF.

The V call is TRBV29-1, the J call TRBJ1-3; D is undetermined. The V end was cut by 0 bases, the J end by 0 bases, with 3 bases between. There are 13 residues in the CDR3. Germline CDR1 SQVTM, CDR2 ANQGSEA. The CDR3 sequence is CSVEEISGNTIYF. CDR3 sequence (DNA): TGCAGCGTTGAAGAGATCTCTGGAAACACCATATATTTT.

V is TRBV6-5 and J is TRBJ1-1; D is uncertain. The CDR3 contains 14 residues. Germline values: CDR1 MNHEY, CDR2 SVGAGI. V lost 6 bases to trimming and J lost 1 base, with 12 bases between them. CDR3 residues: CASSPSSGNTEAFF. CDR3 DNA sequence: TGTGCCAGCAGCCCCAGTTCAGGGAACACTGAAGCTTTCTTT.

The rearrangement uses TRBV18 and TRBJ2-2; a possible D gene is TRBD1 (5 bases). The germline CDR1 and CDR2 sequences are KGHSH and LQKENI. Trimming cost V 4 bases and J 7 bases, with 19 bases left between them. The length of the CDR3 is 16 residues. CDR3 bases: TGTGCCAGCTCACGTAAAACCGACAGTTTTGACGGGGAGCTGTTTTTT. Translating gives CASSRKTDSFDGELFF.

This chain joins TRBV28 and TRBJ2-1, with 8 positions matching TRBD1. Germline V gene sequence: CDR1 MDHEN, CDR2 SYDVKM. CDR3 length: 15 residues. V was pared by 6 bases and J by 0 bases, with 4 bases of the junction left unmatched. CDR3 sequence (DNA): TGTGCCAGCAGGAGTACAGGGGGCTCCTACAATGAGCAGTTCTTC. Its translation is CASRSTGGSYNEQFF.

This chain uses TRBV5-4 with TRBJ1-3; D remains unclear. Between the trimmed V and J ends, which lost 4 bases and 0 bases, there was a span of 17 bases. The CDR3 is made up of 17 amino acids. The germline V gene has CDR1 SGHNT and CDR2 YYREEE (reference sequence). CDR3 in DNA: TGTGCCAGCAGCCTATTAAGATCCGCGGACTCTGGAAACACCATATATTTT. It encodes CASSLLRSADSGNTIYF.

V gene TRBV5-5 combines with J gene TRBJ2-7, with D tentatively TRBD2 (5 bases). Trimming removed 4 bases at V and 0 bases at J, with 14 bases between. CDR1 is SGHKS, CDR2 YYEKEE, per germline (reference sequence). This CDR3 is built from 15 residues. CDR3 protein: CASSPRASISYEQYF. The CDR3 DNA reads as TGTGCCAGCAGCCCCCGCGCTAGCATCTCCTACGAGCAGTACTTC.

V gene TRBV5-8 combines with J gene TRBJ1-4; D is uncertain. CDR3 length equals 15 residues. The germline V gene has CDR1 SGHTS and CDR2 YDEGEE. Trimming pared 1 base from V and 5 bases from J, leaving 12 bases between. The CDR3 DNA reads TGTGCCAGCAGCTTGAAAAGCAGAGGGAATGAAAAACTGTTTTTT. This translates into CASSLKSRGNEKLFF.

The rearrangement links TRBV24-1 to TRBJ1-2; possibly TRBD1 for D (6 bases). This CDR3 region has 13 residues. V was shortened by 7 bases and J by 3 bases, with 11 bases between the two germline ends. Germline V gene data show CDR1 as KGHDR and CDR2 as SFDVKD. CDR3 coding DNA: TGTGCCACCAGCGAGGGGGGAGACTATGGCTACACCTTC. It translates to CATSEGGDYGYTF.

This sequence joins TRBV18 and TRBJ2-7; D may be TRBD2 (5 bases). Germline assignment: CDR1 KGHSH and CDR2 LQKENI. There are 13 residues in the CDR3. V was cut by 4 bases and J by 5 bases, with 12 bases left in between. CDR3 sequence reads: CASSQSGNDEQYF. The DNA of the CDR3 is TGTGCCAGCTCACAGTCGGGGAACGACGAGCAGTACTTC.

Only one count was recorded for this clone. For the CDR3, the DNA is TGCGCCAGCAGCCAAGATCCCGATACTGACTCTGGAAACACCATATATTTT. This translates into CASSQDPDTDSGNTIYF. This chain joins TRBV4-3 and TRBJ1-3; no clear D gene. Germline CDR1 is LGHNA and CDR2 is YSLEER. This CDR3 is built from 17 residues. The germline V and J ends were trimmed by 0 bases and 0 bases, with 12 bases remaining between them.

This chain uses TRBV7-9 with TRBJ2-3; D possibly corresponds to TRBD1 (6 bases). Germline V gene lookup returns CDR1 SEHNR and CDR2 FQNEAQ (reference sequence). This CDR3 comprises 13 residues. V was cut by 3 bases and J by 4 bases, with 8 bases left in between. CDR3 coding DNA: TGTGCCAGCAGCTTCGCAGGGGCAGATACGCAGTATTTT. Protein product: CASSFAGADTQYF.

This rearrangement joins TRBV5-6 to TRBJ2-5, with D perhaps being TRBD1 or TRBD2 (5 bases each). Trimming left V 4 bases short and J 4 bases short, with 20 bases between. Germline assignment: CDR1 SGHDT and CDR2 YYEEEE. CDR3 length: 16 amino acids. In DNA, the CDR3 is TGTGCCAGCAGCCTTGGGACCGCTTCAGGTTTAGAGACCCAGTACTTC. It translates to CASSLGTASGLETQYF. The variable domain in full, with the rest retrieved from reference TRBV5-6 and TRBJ2-5, is DAGVTQSPTHLIKTRGQQVTLRCSPKSGHDTVSWYQQALGQGPQFIFQYYEEEERQRGNFPDRFSGHQFPNYSSELNVNALLLGDSALYLCASSLGTASGLETQYFGPGTRLLVL.

The rearrangement joins TRBV6-5 to TRBJ1-2; D is uncertain. Germline CDR1 MNHEY, CDR2 SVGAGI. CDR3 length: 12 amino acids. V was cut by 11 bases and J by 3 bases, with 13 bases left in between. CDR3 sequence reads: CAGYGPHYGYTF. For the CDR3, the DNA is TGTGCCGGATATGGACCGCACTATGGCTACACCTTC.